Each of the 28 T cell receptor beta chains below was sequenced from the same sample in a study of cytomegalovirus exposure and HLA in healthy donors. Amplification used 60 Vbeta primers and 13 Jbeta primers. The data were produced by immunoSEQ multiplex PCR, yet TCRdb's version contains in-frame clones alone and is incomplete. The table includes around 140,000 clones, 88% detected once. Sequences were obtained from PBMCs. Source of these receptors: a middle-aged woman in good health and CMV-seronegative.

The J gene is TRBJ2-4, the V gene TRBV7-8; D remains ambiguous. The CDR3 has 15 amino acids. The V end was cut by 5 bases, the J end by 0 bases, with 11 bases between. Germline CDR1 is SGHVS and CDR2 is FQNEAQ. The DNA of the CDR3 is TGTGCCAGCAGCCCAGCTTCGGGAGCCAAAAACATTCAGTACTTC. This codes for CASSPASGAKNIQYF.

This sequence joins TRBV28 and TRBJ1-1; 7 bases align to TRBD1. After removal of 6 bases from V and 5 bases from J, the junction contained 3 bases not matched to a gene. The CDR3 length is 12 residues. CDR1 MDHEN and CDR2 SYDVKM come from the germline V gene. This chain's CDR3 is CASRVQGTEAFF. The CDR3 DNA is TGTGCCAGCAGAGTACAGGGGACTGAAGCTTTCTTT.

V is TRBV6-5 and J is TRBJ2-7; TRBD2 matches 11 bases. CDR1 and CDR2 (germline): MNHEY, SVGAGI. The trim removed 8 bases at V and 6 bases at J, leaving 9 bases unmatched. The CDR3 has 14 amino acids. CDR3 DNA sequence: TGTGCCAGCGCAGTAGCGGGAGGGCCCAGCGAGCAGTACTTC. Its protein product is CASAVAGGPSEQYF.

The J gene is TRBJ2-7, the V gene TRBV9, with 9 bases matching TRBD2. CDR3 length: 17 residues. V trimming: 0 bases; J trimming: 2 bases; junction bases outside the gene matches: 9. In germline, CDR1 is SGDLS, CDR2 YYNGEE. The CDR3 is CASSVGGAGLATYEQYF. CDR3 bases: TGTGCCAGCAGCGTAGGAGGGGCGGGACTAGCCACCTACGAGCAGTACTTC.

The CDR3 here is CASSELGSDTQYF. DNA for the CDR3: TGCGCCAGCAGTGAGTTGGGCTCAGATACGCAGTATTTT. The J gene is TRBJ2-3, the V gene TRBV10-1; D call uncertain. CDR1 and CDR2 from the germline V gene are WNHNN and SYGVQD (reference sequence). The CDR3 spans 13 residues. Between the trimmed V and J ends, which lost 1 base and 4 bases, there was a span of 6 bases.

V gene TRBV9 combines with J gene TRBJ2-3; unclear D gene. The V gene's germline CDR1 is SGDLS and CDR2 YYNGEE. The CDR3 is 14 residues long. V lost 0 bases to trimming and J lost 2 bases, with 7 bases between them. The CDR3 nucleotides are TGTGCCAGCAGCGTAGGGCAGTACACAGATACGCAGTATTTT. Amino acid sequence: CASSVGQYTDTQYF. Full variable domain (rest looked up from reference TRBV9 and TRBJ2-3): DSGVTQTPKHLITATGQRVTLRCSPRSGDLSVYWYQQSLDQGLQFLIQYYNGEERAKGNILERFSAQQFPDLHSELNLSSLELGDSALYFCASSVGQYTDTQYFGPGTRLTVL.

This sequence joins TRBV7-9 and TRBJ1-1, with 7 bases matching TRBD1. The V gene end was trimmed by 5 bases and the J gene end by 1 base; junction bases not matched to a gene: 4. The CDR3 consists of 14 residues. Germline V gene sequence: CDR1 SEHNR, CDR2 FQNEAQ (reference sequence). CDR3: CASSQGTANTEAFF. As DNA, the CDR3 is TGTGCCAGCAGCCAAGGGACAGCGAACACTGAAGCTTTCTTT.

The chain recombines TRBV13 with TRBJ1-1; D call uncertain. Trimming took 6 bases from V and 7 from J, leaving 12 bases between them. Germline CDR1 and CDR2: PRHDT and FYEKMQ (reference sequence). The CDR3 runs to 12 residues. CDR3 DNA sequence: TGTGCCAGCAGGCTGGAGTTGGGTGAAGCTTTCTTT. It yields the protein CASRLELGEAFF.

Here the CDR3 DNA reads TGTGCCAGCAGCTTAGGGACAGGGGCTAATGAGCAGTTCTTC. Protein sequence: CASSLGTGANEQFF. J is TRBJ2-1 and V is TRBV7-9; TRBD1 matches 9 bases. Germline CDR1 and CDR2: SEHNR and FQNEAQ (reference sequence). V lost 1 base and J lost 7; bases outside the gene matches: 2. The CDR3 runs to 14 residues. Drawing the rest from reference TRBV7-9 and TRBJ2-1, the complete variable domain is DTGVSQNPRHKITKRGQNVTFRCDPISEHNRLYWYRQTLGQGPEFLTYFQNEAQLEKSRLLSDRFSAERPKGSFSTLEIQRTEQGDSAMYLCASSLGTGANEQFFGPGTRLTVL.

V gene TRBV5-1 combines with J gene TRBJ1-1; D unclear. Trimming left V 0 bases short and J 2 bases short, with 14 bases between. There are 16 residues in the CDR3. The germline V gene has CDR1 SGHRS and CDR2 YFSETQ. DNA of the CDR3: TGCGCCAGCAGCTTGGTCCAGTTTTCTGCAAACACTGAAGCTTTCTTT. Its protein is CASSLVQFSANTEAFF.

This chain uses TRBV5-1 with TRBJ2-2; TRBD2 is a possible D gene (5 bases). Germline V gene lookup returns CDR1 SGHRS and CDR2 YFSETQ. The CDR3 contains 14 residues. V was clipped by 8 bases and J by 4 bases, with 15 bases between them. The CDR3 sequence: CASGNVGSTGELFF. The CDR3 bases are TGCGCCAGTGGGAACGTAGGGAGCACCGGGGAGCTGTTTTTT.

The rearrangement joins TRBV30 to TRBJ1-2, with D unresolved. CDR1 GTSNPN and CDR2 SVGIG come from the germline V gene (reference sequence). The CDR3 sequence is 15 residues long. The V and J ends lost 2 bases and 1 base respectively, with 14 bases between them. The CDR3 reads CAWSPRGPLNYGYTF. The DNA of the CDR3 is TGTGCCTGGAGTCCTAGAGGGCCCCTTAACTATGGCTACACCTTC.

This rearrangement joins TRBV5-1 to TRBJ2-7; D is ambiguous. The CDR3 is made up of 14 amino acids. V was trimmed by 1 base and J by 4 bases, leaving 12 bases between them. The germline V gene has CDR1 SGHRS and CDR2 YFSETQ. CDR3 nucleotide sequence: TGCGCCAGCAGCTTGTTGCCAGGCCCGTACGAGCAGTACTTC. Protein product: CASSLLPGPYEQYF.

V is TRBV6-5 and J is TRBJ2-7, with a tentative D call TRBD1 (7 bases). Looked up from germline, CDR1 is MNHEY and CDR2 is SVGAGI. This CDR3 has 14 residues. Trimming shortened V by 7 bases and J by 5 bases, and 18 bases separated the two germline ends. In nucleotides, the CDR3 is TGTGCCAGCAACAATGACAGGGAGGCCCACGAGCAGTACTTC. Its translation: CASNNDREAHEQYF.

The CDR3 is CASSDSGSTYEQYF. The DNA of the CDR3 is TGTGCCAGCAGTGATAGCGGTTCTACCTACGAGCAGTACTTC. This chain connects TRBV2 to TRBJ2-7; tentative D call: TRBD2 (6 bases). Germline V gene lookup returns CDR1 SNHLY and CDR2 FYNNEI. The CDR3 runs to 14 residues. Trimming shortened V by 3 bases and J by 2 bases, and 11 bases separated the two germline ends.

The rearrangement uses TRBV27 and TRBJ2-5; TRBD2 is a possible D gene (6 bases). CDR1 and CDR2 from the germline V gene are MNHEY and SMNVEV (reference sequence). The ends were cut back, 5 bases at V and 4 bases at J, with 11 bases in the middle. The CDR3 loop spans 13 amino acids. DNA for the CDR3: TGTGCCAGCAGTGTACGACTAGGAGAGACCCAGTACTTC. Protein: CASSVRLGETQYF.

This chain connects TRBV5-1 to TRBJ2-5, with 7 bases fitting TRBD1. This CDR3 comprises 16 residues. V was clipped by 4 bases and J by 11 bases; unmatched bases: 20. The germline CDR1 and CDR2 sequences are SGHRS and YFSETQ. CDR3 DNA sequence: TGCGCCAGCAGCCGTAGTCCGGGACAGTCCTATTCGGAGCAGTACTTC. The encoded protein is CASSRSPGQSYSEQYF. The entire variable domain, with the rest obtained from reference TRBV5-1 and TRBJ2-5, is as follows: KAGVTQTPRYLIKTRGQQVTLSCSPISGHRSVSWYQQTPGQGLQFLFEYFSETQRNKGNFPGRFSGRQFSNSRSEMNVSTLELGDSALYLCASSRSPGQSYSEQYFGPGTRLLVL.

This clone was detected once. V is TRBV11-2 and J is TRBJ1-2; TRBD1 matches at 7 bases. V trimming: 5 bases; J trimming: 6 bases; junction bases outside the gene matches: 6. The germline CDR1 and CDR2 sequences are SGHAT and FQNNGV. CDR3 length: 13 residues. In DNA, the CDR3 is TGTGCCAGCAGCCTGCAGGGGGTGGATGGCTACACCTTC. This sequence encodes CASSLQGVDGYTF.

The chain is built from TRBV11-3 and TRBJ2-1, with 8 bases lining up with TRBD1. With 2 bases clipped from V and 6 bases from J, the junction kept 6 bases outside the gene matches. The CDR3 loop spans 15 amino acids. The germline CDR1 and CDR2 sequences are SGHNT and YENEEA. The CDR3 DNA reads as TGTGCCAGCAGCTTACCGGGACAGGTCACCAATGAGCAGTTCTTC. Its translation: CASSLPGQVTNEQFF.

The CDR3 region is CASSWTGWPQFF. The DNA of the CDR3 is TGTGCCAGCAGCTGGACAGGGTGGCCGCAGTTCTTC. This rearrangement joins TRBV6-1 to TRBJ2-1, with TRBD1 matching over 8 bases. This CDR3 spans 12 amino acids. Germline V lookup: CDR1 MNHNS, CDR2 SASEGT. J gave up 12 bases and V 6 bases, and 7 bases lay outside the gene matches.

The rearrangement links TRBV6-5 to TRBJ2-7; D might be TRBD1 (5 bases). Germline V gene sequence: CDR1 MNHEY, CDR2 SVGAGI. Trimming pared 5 bases from V and 5 bases from J, leaving 7 bases between. The CDR3 is made up of 11 amino acids. CDR3 nucleotide sequence: TGTGCCAGCAGTGACAGAAACGAGCAGTACTTC. This sequence encodes CASSDRNEQYF.

This chain joins TRBV18 and TRBJ1-5; D possibly corresponds to TRBD1 (6 bases). Germline CDR1 reads KGHSH; CDR2 reads LQKENI. The CDR3 runs 17 residues. V shed 5 bases and J shed 0 bases, with 17 bases lying between them. Written as DNA, the CDR3 is TGTGCCAGCTCAGTCGAACAGGGCGGCGATAGCAATCAGCCCCAGCATTTT. This translates into CASSVEQGGDSNQPQHF.

V and J are TRBV7-6 and TRBJ2-1, with D hard to call. The V and J ends lost 2 bases and 0 bases respectively, with 8 bases between them. Germline V gene lookup returns CDR1 SGHVS and CDR2 FNYEAQ. CDR3 length: 15 amino acids. The CDR3: CASSLTLSSYNEQFF. The CDR3 coding sequence is TGTGCCAGCAGCTTAACGCTAAGCTCCTACAATGAGCAGTTCTTC.

This chain joins TRBV6-5 and TRBJ2-5, with 10 positions matching TRBD2. The V and J ends lost 6 bases and 5 bases, in that order; junction bases with no gene match: 3. This CDR3 region has 13 residues. Looked up from germline, CDR1 is MNHEY and CDR2 is SVGAGI. The chain's CDR3 is CASRLAGAETQYF. In DNA, the CDR3 is TGTGCCAGCAGGCTAGCGGGAGCGGAGACCCAGTACTTC.

The rearrangement links TRBV28 to TRBJ1-2; 9 bases map to TRBD1. The CDR3 sequence is 12 residues long. The V gene end was trimmed by 5 bases and the J gene end by 6 bases; junction bases not matched to a gene: 1. Germline CDR1 and CDR2: MDHEN and SYDVKM. The CDR3 region is CASSRTGDGYTF. The DNA for the CDR3 is TGTGCCAGCAGTCGGACAGGGGATGGCTACACCTTC.

A word on this clone: The identical CDR3 is also encoded by other nucleotide sequences in the sample. The rearrangement links TRBV7-2 to TRBJ2-7; weak D call: TRBD2 (6 bases). Germline V gene data show CDR1 as SGHTA and CDR2 as FQGNSA. The CDR3 consists of 13 residues. V was clipped by 0 bases and J by 3 bases, with 6 bases between them. CDR3 sequence: CASSLAGGYEQYF. CDR3 nucleotides: TGTGCCAGCAGCTTAGCGGGGGGCTACGAGCAGTACTTC.

V and J are TRBV4-1 and TRBJ2-7; TRBD2 matches 13 bases. Trimming at V came to 0 bases and at J to 6 bases, leaving 20 bases not matched to a gene. The germline V gene has CDR1 MGHRA and CDR2 YSYEKL. The CDR3 is 21 amino acids. The DNA for the CDR3 is TGCGCCAGCAGCCAAGATGGAGGAGGACTAGCGGGAGTTTTATGGGTCCGCGAGCAGTACTTC. Translating gives CASSQDGGGLAGVLWVREQYF.

V and J are TRBV28 and TRBJ2-7, with 12 nucleotides matching TRBD1. The germline gives CDR1 MDHEN, CDR2 SYDVKM. V trimming: 6 bases; J trimming: 5 bases; junction bases outside the gene matches: 11. The CDR3 runs to 16 residues. CDR3 region: CASREPGTGGYHEQYF. CDR3 in DNA: TGTGCCAGCAGAGAGCCGGGGACAGGGGGCTATCACGAGCAGTACTTC.